This passage covers 2 T cell receptor beta chains from one sample sequenced in a study of blood T cells in healthy people across ages. Together with a sample-barcoded 5' primer, a J-beta primer mix was included in a second PCR lasting about 6 to 11 cycles. TCRdb re-called the 5' RACE reads with MiXCR, one entry per CDR3 protein. Of over 700,000 distinct CDR3 sequences listed, 53% are singletons. Sequencing used blood. The source of these receptors is an elderly man in good health.

V gene TRBV29-1 combines with J gene TRBJ2-7, with 7 nucleotides matching TRBD1. The germline CDR1 and CDR2 sequences are SQVTM and ANQGSEA. The CDR3 covers 14 residues. J gave up 1 base and V 5 bases, and 8 bases lay outside the gene matches. The CDR3 loop reads CSVQLWGQSYEQYF. The DNA for the CDR3 is TGCAGCGTTCAGCTTTGGGGACAGTCCTACGAGCAGTACTTC.

The rearrangement links TRBV20-1 to TRBJ2-4, with D possibly matching TRBD1 (6 bases). The DNA end favors TRBJ2-5, so the J call may be wrong. The CDR3 is 16 residues long. Germline lookup yields CDR1 DFQATT and CDR2 SNEGSKA (reference sequence). The CDR3 is CSANRPSGTLQETQYF. The CDR3 DNA sequence: TGCAGTGCTAATCGACCCTCCGGGACACTTCAAGAGACCCAGTACTTC.